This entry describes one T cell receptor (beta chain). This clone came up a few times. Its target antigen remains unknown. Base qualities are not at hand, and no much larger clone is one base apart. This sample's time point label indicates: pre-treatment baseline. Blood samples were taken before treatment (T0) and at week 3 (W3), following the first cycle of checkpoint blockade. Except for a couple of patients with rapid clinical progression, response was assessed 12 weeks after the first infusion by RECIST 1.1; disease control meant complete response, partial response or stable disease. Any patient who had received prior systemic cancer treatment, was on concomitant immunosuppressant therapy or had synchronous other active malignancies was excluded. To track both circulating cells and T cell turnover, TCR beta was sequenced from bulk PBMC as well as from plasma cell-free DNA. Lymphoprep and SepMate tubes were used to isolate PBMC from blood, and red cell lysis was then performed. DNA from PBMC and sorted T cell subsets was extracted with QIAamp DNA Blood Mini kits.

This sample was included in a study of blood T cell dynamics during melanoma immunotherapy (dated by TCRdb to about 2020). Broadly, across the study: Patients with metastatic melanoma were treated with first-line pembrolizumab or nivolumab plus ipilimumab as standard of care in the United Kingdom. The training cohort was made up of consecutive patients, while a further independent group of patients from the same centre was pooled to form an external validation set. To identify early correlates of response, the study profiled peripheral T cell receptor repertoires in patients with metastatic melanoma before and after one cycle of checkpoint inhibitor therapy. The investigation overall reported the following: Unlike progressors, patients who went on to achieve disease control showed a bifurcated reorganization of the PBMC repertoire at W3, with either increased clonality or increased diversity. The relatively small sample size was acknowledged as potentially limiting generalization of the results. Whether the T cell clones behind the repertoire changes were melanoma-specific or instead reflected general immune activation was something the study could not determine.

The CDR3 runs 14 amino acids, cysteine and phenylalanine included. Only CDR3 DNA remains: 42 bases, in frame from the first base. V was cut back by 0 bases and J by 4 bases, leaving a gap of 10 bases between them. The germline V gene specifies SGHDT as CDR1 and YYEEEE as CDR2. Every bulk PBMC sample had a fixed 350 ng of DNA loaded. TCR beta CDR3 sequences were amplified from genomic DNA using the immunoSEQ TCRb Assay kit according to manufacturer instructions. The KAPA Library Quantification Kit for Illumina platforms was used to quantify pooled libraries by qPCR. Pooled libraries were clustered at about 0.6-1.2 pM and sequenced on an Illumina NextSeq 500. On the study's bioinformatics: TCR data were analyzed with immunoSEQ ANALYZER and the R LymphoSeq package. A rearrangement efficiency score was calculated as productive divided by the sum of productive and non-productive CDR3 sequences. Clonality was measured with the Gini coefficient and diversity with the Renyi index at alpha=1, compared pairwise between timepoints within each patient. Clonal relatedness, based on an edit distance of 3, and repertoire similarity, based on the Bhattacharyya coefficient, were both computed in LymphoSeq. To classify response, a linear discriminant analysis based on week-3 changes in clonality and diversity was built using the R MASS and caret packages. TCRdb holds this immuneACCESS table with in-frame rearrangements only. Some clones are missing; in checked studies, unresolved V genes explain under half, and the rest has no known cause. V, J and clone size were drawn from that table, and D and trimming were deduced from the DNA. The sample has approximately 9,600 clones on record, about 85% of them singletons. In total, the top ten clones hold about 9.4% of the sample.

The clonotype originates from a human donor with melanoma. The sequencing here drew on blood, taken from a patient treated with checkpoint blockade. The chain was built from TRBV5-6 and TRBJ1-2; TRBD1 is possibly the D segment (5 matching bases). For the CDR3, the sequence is CASSLGQNPYGYTF. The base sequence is TGTGCCAGCAGCTTGGGACAGAACCCCTATGGCTACACCTTC.